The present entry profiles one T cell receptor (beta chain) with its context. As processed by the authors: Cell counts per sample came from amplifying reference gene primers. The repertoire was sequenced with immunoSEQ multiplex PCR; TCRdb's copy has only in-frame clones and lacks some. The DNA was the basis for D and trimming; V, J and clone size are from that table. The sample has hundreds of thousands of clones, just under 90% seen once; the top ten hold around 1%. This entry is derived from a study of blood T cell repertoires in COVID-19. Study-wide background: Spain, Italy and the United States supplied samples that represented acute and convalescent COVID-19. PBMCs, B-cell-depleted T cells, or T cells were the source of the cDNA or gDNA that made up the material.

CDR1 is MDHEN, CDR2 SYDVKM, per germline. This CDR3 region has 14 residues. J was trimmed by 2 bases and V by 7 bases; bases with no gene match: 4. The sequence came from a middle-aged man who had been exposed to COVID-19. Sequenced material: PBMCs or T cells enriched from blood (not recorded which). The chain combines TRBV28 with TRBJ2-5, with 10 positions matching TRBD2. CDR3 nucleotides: TGTGCCAGCAATCAAGCGGGAGGGCAAGAGACCCAGTACTTC. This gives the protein CASNQAGGQETQYF.